This paragraph covers one T cell receptor (beta chain) sequence. The data are from a study of control samples from healthy donors and cancer patients. TCRdb's copy holds only in-frame clones and misses some; the assay was immunoSEQ multiplex PCR. The sample lists 170,000 or so clones; 90% to 95% were seen once. CDR3 length equals 11 residues. Trimming removed 7 bases at V and 4 bases at J, with 5 bases between. The TCR sequence derives from a woman aged 40 to 55 in good health. The V call is TRBV12-3 or TRBV12-4, the J call TRBJ2-1; no definite D call. Sequencing was done on a sample of blood. The DNA for the CDR3 is TGTGCCAGCAAAGCTTACAATGAGCAGTTCTTC. The encoded protein is CASKAYNEQFF.